This TCR beta chain was found in a study of blood T cell repertoires in COVID-19. Study context: The samples span acute and convalescent COVID-19 from the United States, Italy and Spain.

Some clones are missing from TCRdb's copy, which holds only in-frame ones; the method was immunoSEQ multiplex PCR. The sample holds 350,000 to 400,000 clones; nearly 90% are singletons and the top ten take approximately 1.5%. Those who participated ranged in age from roughly 18 to 89 years and resided in 20 to 30 US areas. Cohorts were determined from participant-reported clinical history. Symptom resolution, clearance, or two negative PCRs marked donors in Cohort 3 as recovered. Germline CDR1 is LGHDT and CDR2 is YNNKEL (reference sequence). This CDR3 has 15 amino acids. Trimming shortened V by 4 bases and J by 5 bases, and 17 bases separated the two germline ends.

This clonotype was sampled from a woman in her thirties who had recovered from COVID-19. Sequencing used PBMCs or T cells enriched from blood (not recorded which). The genes are TRBV3-1 (or the pseudogene TRBV3-2) and TRBJ2-5; a weak D match, TRBD1 (5 bases). CDR3 residues: CASSPGQGLQETQYF. The CDR3 DNA sequence: TGTGCCAGCAGCCCCGGCCAGGGCCTACAGGAGACCCAGTACTTC.